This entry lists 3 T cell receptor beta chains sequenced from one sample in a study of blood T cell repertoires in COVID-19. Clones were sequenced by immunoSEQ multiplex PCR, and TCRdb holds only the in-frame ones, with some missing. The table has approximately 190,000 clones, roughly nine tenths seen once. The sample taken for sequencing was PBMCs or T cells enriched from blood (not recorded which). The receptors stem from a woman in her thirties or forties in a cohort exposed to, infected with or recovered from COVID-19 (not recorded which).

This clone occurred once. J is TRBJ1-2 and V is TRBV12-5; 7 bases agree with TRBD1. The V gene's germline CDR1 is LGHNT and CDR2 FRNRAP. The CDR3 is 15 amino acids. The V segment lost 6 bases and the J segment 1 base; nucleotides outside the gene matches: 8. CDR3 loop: CASGSGDRHNYGYTF. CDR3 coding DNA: TGTGCTAGTGGGTCGGGGGACAGACATAACTATGGCTACACCTTC.

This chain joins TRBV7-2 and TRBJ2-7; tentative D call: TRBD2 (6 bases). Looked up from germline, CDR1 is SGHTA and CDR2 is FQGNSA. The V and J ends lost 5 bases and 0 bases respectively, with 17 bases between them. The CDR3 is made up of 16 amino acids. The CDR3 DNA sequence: TGTGCCAGCAGCATAGACACGGCGGGACGCTCCTACGAGCAGTACTTC. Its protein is CASSIDTAGRSYEQYF.

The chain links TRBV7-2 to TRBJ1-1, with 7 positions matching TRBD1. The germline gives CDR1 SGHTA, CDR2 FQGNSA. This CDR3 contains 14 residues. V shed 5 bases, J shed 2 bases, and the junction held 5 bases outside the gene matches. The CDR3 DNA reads TGTGCCAGCAGCGTCACAGGGGTCAACACTGAAGCTTTCTTT. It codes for CASSVTGVNTEAFF.